This T cell receptor (beta chain) is drawn from a study of spatial heterogeneity in lung cancer. In the study overall: The mean occurrence of each unique TCR and UMI combination in raw reads exceeded 8.5.

Time point specified: sample taken at primary tumor resection. Researchers sequenced whole RNA taken from tumor, nontumor lung or frozen PBMC without sorting. With V trimmed by 5 bases and J by 2 bases, 17 bases remained unmatched. CDR3 length: 19 residues. Germline CDR1 SGHVS, CDR2 FNYEAQ. This clonotype was seen ten or more times. One entry per CDR3 protein results from TCRdb running MiXCR on the 5' RACE reads. This table holds roughly 20,000 distinct CDR3 sequences, around 4.6% found once. V and J are TRBV7-6 and TRBJ2-2; 7 bases are a match to TRBD2. Sequenced material: PBMCs, taken at surgery. This sequence originates from a male donor with early-stage non-small cell lung cancer. Here the CDR3 reads CASSPLSVSGPTNTGELFF. As DNA, the CDR3 is TGTGCCAGCAGCCCCCTCAGCGTTAGCGGGCCAACCAACACCGGGGAGCTGTTTTTT.